This TCR beta chain was profiled in a study of blood T cell repertoires in COVID-19. The wider study: COVID-19 samples, acute and convalescent, were from the United States, Italy and Spain.

Original analysis: Estimation of nucleated cell counts was performed using reference gene primer amplification. Sequenced by immunoSEQ multiplex PCR; TCRdb stores in-frame clones only, minus some. V and J calls and clone size are copied from that table; D and trimming were computed from the DNA. Of about 280,000 clones detected, around 86% appear once; the ten largest clones hold 2.1%. The sample comprised peripheral blood. This receptor was obtained from a woman in her twenties or thirties who had recovered from COVID-19.

The CDR3 spells CASSQGGGQETQYF. The CDR3 bases are TGCGCCAGCAGCCAAGGCGGGGGCCAAGAGACCCAGTACTTC. The chain carries TRBV4-1 and TRBJ2-5; 7 bases map to TRBD2. The CDR3 totals 14 residues. The V segment lost 1 base and the J segment 1 base; nucleotides outside the gene matches: 0. Germline-derived CDR1 and CDR2 are MGHRA and YSYEKL.